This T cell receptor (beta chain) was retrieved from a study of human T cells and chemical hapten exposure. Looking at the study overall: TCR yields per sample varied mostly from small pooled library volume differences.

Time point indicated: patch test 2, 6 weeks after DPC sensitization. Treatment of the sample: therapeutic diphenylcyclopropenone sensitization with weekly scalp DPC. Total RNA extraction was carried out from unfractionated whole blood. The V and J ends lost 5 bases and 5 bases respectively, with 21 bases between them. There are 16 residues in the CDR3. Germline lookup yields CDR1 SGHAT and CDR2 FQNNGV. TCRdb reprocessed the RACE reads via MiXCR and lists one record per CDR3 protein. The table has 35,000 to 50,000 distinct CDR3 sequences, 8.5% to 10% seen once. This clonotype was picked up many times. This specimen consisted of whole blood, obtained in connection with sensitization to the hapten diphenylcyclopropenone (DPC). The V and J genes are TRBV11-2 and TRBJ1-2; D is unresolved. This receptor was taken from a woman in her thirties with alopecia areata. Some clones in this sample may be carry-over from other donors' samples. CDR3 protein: CASSPSEPRAWYGYTF. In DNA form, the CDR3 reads TGTGCCAGCAGCCCCTCCGAACCAAGGGCTTGGTATGGCTACACCTTC.